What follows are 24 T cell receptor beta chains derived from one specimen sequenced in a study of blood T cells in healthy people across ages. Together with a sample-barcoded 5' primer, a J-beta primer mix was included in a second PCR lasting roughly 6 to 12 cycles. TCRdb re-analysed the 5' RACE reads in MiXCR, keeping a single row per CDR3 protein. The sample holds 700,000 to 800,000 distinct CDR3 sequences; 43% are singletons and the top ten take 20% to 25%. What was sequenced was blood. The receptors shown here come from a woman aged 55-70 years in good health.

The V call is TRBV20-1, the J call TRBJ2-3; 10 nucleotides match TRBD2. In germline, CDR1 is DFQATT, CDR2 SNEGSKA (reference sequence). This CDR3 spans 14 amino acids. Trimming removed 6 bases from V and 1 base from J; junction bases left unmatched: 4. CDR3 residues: CSAKLAGRTDTQYF. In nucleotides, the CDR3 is TGCAGTGCGAAACTAGCGGGGCGCACAGATACGCAGTATTTT.

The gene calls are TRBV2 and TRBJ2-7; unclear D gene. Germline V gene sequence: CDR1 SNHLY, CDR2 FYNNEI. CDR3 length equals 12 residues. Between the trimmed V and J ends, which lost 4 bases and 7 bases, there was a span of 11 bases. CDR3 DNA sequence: TGTGCCAGCAGTGGGGAATATCAAGAGCAGTACTTC. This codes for CASSGEYQEQYF.

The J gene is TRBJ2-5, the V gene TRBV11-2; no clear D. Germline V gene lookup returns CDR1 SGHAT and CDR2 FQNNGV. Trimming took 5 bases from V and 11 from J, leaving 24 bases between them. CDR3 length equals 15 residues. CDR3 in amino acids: CASSPERVGHNEQYF. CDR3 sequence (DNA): TGTGCCAGCAGCCCTGAGAGAGTAGGGCACAATGAGCAGTACTTC.

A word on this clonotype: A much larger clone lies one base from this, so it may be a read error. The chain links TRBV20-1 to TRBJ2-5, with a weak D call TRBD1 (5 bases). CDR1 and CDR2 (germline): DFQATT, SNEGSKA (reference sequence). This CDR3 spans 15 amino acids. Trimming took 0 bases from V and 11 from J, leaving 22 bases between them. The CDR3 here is CSARDRTGGSYGQYF. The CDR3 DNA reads TGCAGTGCTAGAGATCGAACAGGTGGCTCCTACGGGCAGTACTTC.

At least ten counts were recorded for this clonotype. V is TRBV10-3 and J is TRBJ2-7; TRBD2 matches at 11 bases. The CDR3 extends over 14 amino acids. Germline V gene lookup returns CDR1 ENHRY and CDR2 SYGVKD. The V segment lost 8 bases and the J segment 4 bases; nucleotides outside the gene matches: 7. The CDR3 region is CAIRAGTSGYEQYF. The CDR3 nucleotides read TGTGCCATCCGCGCCGGGACTAGCGGATACGAGCAGTACTTC.

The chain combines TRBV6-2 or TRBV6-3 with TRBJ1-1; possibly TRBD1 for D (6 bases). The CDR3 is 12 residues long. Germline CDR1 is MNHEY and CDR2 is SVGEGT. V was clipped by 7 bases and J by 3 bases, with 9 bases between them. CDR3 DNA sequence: TGTGCCAGCAACAGGGCTGACACTGAAGCTTTCTTT. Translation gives CASNRADTEAFF.

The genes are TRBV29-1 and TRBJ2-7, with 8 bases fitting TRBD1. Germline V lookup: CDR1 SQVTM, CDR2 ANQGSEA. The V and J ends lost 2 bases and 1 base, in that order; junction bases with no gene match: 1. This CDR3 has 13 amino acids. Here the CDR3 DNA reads TGCAGCGTTGAACAGGGGGCGTCCTACGAGCAGTACTTC. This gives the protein CSVEQGASYEQYF.

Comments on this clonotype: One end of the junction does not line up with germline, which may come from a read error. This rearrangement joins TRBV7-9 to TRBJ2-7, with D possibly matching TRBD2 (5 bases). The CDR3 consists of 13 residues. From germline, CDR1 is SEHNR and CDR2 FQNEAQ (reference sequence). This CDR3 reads CASSVAMNYEQYF. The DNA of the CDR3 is TGTGCCAGCAGCGTAGCGATGAATTACGAGCAGTACTTC.

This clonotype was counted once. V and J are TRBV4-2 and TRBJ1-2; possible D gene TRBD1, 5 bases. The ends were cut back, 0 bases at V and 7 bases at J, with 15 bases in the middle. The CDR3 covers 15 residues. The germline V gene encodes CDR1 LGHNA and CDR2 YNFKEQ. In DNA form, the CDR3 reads TGTGCCAGCAGCCAAGAGTCAGGGTGTATGAGTGGCTACACCTTC. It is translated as CASSQESGCMSGYTF.

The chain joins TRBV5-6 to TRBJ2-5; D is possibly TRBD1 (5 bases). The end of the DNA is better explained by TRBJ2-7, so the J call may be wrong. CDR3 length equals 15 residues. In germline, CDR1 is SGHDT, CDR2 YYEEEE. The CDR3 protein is CASSHDRTSSYEQYF. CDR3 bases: TGTGCCAGCAGCCACGACAGAACGAGCTCCTACGAGCAGTACTTC.

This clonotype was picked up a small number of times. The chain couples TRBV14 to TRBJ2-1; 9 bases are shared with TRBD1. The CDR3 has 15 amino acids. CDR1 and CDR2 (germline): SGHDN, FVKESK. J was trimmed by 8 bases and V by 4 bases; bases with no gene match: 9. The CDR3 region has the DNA TGTGCCAGCAGCCCGGGACAGGGTTTTGGAGATGAGCAGTTCTTC. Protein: CASSPGQGFGDEQFF.

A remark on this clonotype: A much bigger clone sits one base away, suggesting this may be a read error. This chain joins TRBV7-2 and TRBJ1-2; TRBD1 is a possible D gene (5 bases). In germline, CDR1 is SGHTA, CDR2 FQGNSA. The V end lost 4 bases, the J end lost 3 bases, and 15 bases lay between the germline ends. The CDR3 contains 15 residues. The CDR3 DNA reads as TGTGCCAGCAGCTCCCCCGAGACAGTTCACTATGGCTACACCTTC. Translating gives CASSSPETVHYGYTF.

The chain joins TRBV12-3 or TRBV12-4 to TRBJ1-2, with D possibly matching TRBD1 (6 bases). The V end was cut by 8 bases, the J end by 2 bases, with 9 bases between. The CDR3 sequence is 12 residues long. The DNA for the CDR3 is TGTGCCAGCGCGGACAGAAACTATGGCTACACCTTC. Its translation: CASADRNYGYTF.

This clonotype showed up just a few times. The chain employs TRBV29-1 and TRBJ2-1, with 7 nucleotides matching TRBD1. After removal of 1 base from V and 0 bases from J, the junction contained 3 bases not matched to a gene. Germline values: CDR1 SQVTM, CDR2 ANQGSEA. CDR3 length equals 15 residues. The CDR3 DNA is TGCAGCGTTGAAGTCTCAGGGGGCTCCTACAATGAGCAGTTCTTC. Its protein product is CSVEVSGGSYNEQFF.

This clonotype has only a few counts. Here the CDR3 reads CASSLPTLGETQYF. CDR3 DNA: TGTGCCAGCAGTTTACCGACCCTCGGGGAGACCCAGTACTTC. The rearrangement joins TRBV12-3 or TRBV12-4 to TRBJ2-5; D is ambiguous. This CDR3 region has 14 residues. Trimming stripped 2 bases from V and 5 bases from J, with 12 bases between.

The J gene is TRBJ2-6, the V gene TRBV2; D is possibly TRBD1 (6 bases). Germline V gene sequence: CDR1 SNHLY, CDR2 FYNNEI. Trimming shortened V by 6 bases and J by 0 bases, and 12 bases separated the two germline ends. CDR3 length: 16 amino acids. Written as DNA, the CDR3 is TGTGCCAGCAGCCTCTCACAGGGCTCTGGGGCCAACGTCCTGACTTTC. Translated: CASSLSQGSGANVLTF.

The CDR3 DNA sequence: TGTGCCAGCAGCAGTGGTAGCGGGAGAGCTAAATACGAGCAGTACTTC. Amino acids: CASSSGSGRAKYEQYF. The rearrangement uses TRBV7-2 and TRBJ2-7; 9 nucleotides line up with TRBD2. This CDR3 comprises 16 residues. Germline CDR1 and CDR2: SGHTA and FQGNSA. The V gene end was trimmed by 5 bases and the J gene end by 4 bases; junction bases not matched to a gene: 12.

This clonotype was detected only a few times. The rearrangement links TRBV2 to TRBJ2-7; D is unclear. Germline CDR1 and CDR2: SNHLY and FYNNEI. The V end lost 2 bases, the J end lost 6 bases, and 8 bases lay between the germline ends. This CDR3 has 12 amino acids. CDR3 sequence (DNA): TGTGCCAGCAGTGAAATCCCCCCCGAGCAGTACTTC. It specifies CASSEIPPEQYF.

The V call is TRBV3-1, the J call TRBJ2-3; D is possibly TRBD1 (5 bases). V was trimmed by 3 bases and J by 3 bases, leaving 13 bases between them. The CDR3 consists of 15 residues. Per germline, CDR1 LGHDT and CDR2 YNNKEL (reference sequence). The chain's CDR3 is CASSQTRVKTDTQYF. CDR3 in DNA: TGTGCCAGCAGCCAGACCAGGGTCAAGACAGATACGCAGTATTTT.

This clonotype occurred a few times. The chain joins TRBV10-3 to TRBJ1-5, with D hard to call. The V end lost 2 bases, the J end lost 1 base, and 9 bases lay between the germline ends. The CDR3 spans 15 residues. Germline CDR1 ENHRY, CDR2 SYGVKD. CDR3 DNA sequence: TGTGCCATCAGTGAGCAAGGCGGCAGCAATCAGCCCCAGCATTTT. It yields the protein CAISEQGGSNQPQHF.

CDR3 in DNA: TGTGCCAGCAGTCCCGGGACAGGGGTCGAGCAGTACTTC. Its translation is CASSPGTGVEQYF. V gene TRBV6-5 combines with J gene TRBJ2-5, with 10 bases that match TRBD1. The better agreement between TRBJ2-7 and the DNA end casts doubt on the J call. CDR3 size: 13 residues. Germline-derived CDR1 and CDR2 are MNHEY and SVGAGI.

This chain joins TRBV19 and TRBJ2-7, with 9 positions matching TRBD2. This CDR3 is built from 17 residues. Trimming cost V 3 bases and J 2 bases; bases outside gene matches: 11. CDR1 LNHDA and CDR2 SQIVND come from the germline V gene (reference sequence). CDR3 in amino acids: CASSIMPRGGLPYEQYF. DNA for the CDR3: TGTGCCAGTAGTATTATGCCGCGGGGGGGCCTTCCCTACGAGCAGTACTTC. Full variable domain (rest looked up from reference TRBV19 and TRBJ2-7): DGGITQSPKYLFRKEGQNVTLSCEQNLNHDAMYWYRQDPGQGLRLIYYSQIVNDFQKGDIAEGYSVSREKKESFPLTVTSAQKNPTAFYLCASSIMPRGGLPYEQYFGPGTRLTVT.

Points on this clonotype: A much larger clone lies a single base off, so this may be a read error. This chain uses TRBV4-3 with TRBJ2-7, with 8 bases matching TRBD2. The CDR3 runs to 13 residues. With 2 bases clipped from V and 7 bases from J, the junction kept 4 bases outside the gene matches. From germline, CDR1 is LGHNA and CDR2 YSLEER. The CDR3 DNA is TGCGCCAGCAGCCAAAACCTAGCGGGTGAGCAGTACTTC. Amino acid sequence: CASSQNLAGEQYF.

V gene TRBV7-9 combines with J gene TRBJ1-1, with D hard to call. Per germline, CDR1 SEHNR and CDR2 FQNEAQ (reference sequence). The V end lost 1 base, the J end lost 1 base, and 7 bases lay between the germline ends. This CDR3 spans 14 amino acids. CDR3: CASSLVNSNTEAFF. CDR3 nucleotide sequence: TGTGCCAGCAGCTTAGTTAACTCGAACACTGAAGCTTTCTTT.